Reported below is one TCR beta chain. Three nested ARM-PCR rounds with V-beta and C-beta primers built TCRB libraries. TCRdb called the multiplex PCR reads again in MiXCR, with one record for every CDR3 protein. The data contain about 32,000 distinct CDR3 sequences, about 64% of them seen just once; the ten biggest clones take up around a third. This specimen comes from a study of tumor-infiltrating lymphocytes in glioblastoma multiforme. The germline gives CDR1 SGHNT, CDR2 YENEEA. The CDR3 extends over 15 amino acids. Trimming removed 3 bases from V and 5 bases from J, with 14 bases in between. This TCR came from a male donor with glioblastoma. The sequencing input was brain tumor tissue. This chain connects TRBV11-3 to TRBJ2-1, with D unresolved. The CDR3 DNA sequence: TGTGCCAGCAGCTTGTCGGTGATTCAGAACAATGAGCAGTTCTTC. Protein sequence: CASSLSVIQNNEQFF. Complete variable domain (other parts from reference TRBV11-3 and TRBJ2-1): EAGVVQSPRYKIIEKKQPVAFWCNPISGHNTLYWYLQNLGQGPELLIRYENEEAVDDSQLPKDRFSAERLKGVDSTLKIQPAELGDSAVYLCASSLSVIQNNEQFFGPGTRLTVL.